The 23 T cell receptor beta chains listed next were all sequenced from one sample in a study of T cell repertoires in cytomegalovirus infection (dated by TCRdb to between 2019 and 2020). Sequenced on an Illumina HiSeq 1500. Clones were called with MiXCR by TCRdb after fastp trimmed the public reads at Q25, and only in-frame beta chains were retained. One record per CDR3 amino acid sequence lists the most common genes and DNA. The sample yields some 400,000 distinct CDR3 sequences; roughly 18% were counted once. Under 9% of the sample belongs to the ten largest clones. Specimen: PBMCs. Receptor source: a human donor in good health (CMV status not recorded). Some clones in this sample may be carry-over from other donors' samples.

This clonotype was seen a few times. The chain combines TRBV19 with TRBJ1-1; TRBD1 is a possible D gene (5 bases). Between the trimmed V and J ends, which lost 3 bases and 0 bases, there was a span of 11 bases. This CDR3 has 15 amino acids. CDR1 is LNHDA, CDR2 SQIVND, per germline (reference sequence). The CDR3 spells CASSIQGRMNTEAFF. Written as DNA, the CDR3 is TGTGCCAGTAGTATCCAGGGACGGATGAACACTGAAGCTTTCTTT.

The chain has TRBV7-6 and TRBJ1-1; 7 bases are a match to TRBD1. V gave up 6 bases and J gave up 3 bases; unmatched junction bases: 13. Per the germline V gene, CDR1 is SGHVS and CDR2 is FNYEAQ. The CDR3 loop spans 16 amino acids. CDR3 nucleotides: TGTGCCAGCAGAACCCGACAGGGCTCTAGGCACACTGAAGCTTTCTTT. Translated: CASRTRQGSRHTEAFF.

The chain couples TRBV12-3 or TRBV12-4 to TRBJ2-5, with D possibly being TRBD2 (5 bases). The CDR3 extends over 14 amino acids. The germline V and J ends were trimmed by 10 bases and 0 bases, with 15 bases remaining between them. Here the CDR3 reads CAILRDDYQETQYF. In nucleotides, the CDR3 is TGTGCCATCCTCCGGGATGATTACCAAGAGACCCAGTACTTC.

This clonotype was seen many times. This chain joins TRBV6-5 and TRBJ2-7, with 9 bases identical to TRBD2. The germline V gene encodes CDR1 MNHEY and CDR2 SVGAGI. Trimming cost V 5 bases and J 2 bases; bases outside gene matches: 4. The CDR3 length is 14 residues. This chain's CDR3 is CASSRGLATYEQYF. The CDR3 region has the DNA TGTGCCAGCAGTAGGGGACTAGCCACCTACGAGCAGTACTTC.

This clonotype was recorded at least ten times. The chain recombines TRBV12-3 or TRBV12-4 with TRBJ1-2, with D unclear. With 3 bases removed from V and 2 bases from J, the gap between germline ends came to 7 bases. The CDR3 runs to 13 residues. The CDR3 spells CASSLGVNYGYTF. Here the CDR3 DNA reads TGTGCCAGCAGTTTGGGCGTGAACTATGGCTACACCTTC.

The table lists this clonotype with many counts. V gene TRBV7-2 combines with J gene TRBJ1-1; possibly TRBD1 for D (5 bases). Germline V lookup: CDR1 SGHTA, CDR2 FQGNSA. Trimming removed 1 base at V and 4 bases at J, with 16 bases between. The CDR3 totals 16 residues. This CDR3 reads CASSLVYGGSGTEAFF. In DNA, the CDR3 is TGTGCCAGCAGCTTAGTTTACGGGGGGAGCGGCACTGAAGCTTTCTTT. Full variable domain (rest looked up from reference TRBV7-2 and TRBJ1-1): GAGVSQSPSNKVTEKGKDVELRCDPISGHTALYWYRQSLGQGLEFLIYFQGNSAPDKSGLPSDRFSAERTGGSVSTLTIQRTQQEDSAVYLCASSLVYGGSGTEAFFGQGTRLTVV.

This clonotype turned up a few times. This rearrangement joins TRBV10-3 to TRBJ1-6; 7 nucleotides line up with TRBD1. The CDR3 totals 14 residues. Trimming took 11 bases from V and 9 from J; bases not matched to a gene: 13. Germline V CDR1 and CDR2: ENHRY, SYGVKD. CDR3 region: CAAWTGFFGSPLHF. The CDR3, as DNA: TGTGCCGCCTGGACAGGTTTCTTCGGTTCACCCCTCCACTTT.

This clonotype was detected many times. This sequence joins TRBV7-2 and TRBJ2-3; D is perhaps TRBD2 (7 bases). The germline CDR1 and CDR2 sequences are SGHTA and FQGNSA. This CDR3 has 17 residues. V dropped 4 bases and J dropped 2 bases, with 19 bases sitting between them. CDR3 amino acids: CASSSLRGTTDTDTQYF. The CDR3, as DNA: TGTGCCAGCAGCTCCTTAAGGGGGACTACCGACACAGATACGCAGTATTTT. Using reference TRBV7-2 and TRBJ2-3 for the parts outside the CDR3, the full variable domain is GAGVSQSPSNKVTEKGKDVELRCDPISGHTALYWYRQSLGQGLEFLIYFQGNSAPDKSGLPSDRFSAERTGGSVSTLTIQRTQQEDSAVYLCASSSLRGTTDTDTQYFGPGTRLTVL.

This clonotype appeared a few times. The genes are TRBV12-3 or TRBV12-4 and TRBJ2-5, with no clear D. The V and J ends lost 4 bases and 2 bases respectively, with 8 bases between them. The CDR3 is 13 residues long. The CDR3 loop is CASSWKFQETQYF. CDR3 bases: TGTGCCAGCAGTTGGAAGTTTCAAGAGACCCAGTACTTC.

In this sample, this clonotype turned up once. The DNA of the CDR3 is TGTGCCAGCAGCATCGGGGGCTTCCCAGATACGCAGTATTTT. Residues: CASSIGGFPDTQYF. This chain joins TRBV6-1 and TRBJ2-3; D possibly uses TRBD1 or TRBD2 (6 bases each). Germline CDR1 is MNHNS and CDR2 is SASEGT. The CDR3 contains 14 residues. Deletions cut 6 bases from V and 4 bases from J, with 14 bases between.

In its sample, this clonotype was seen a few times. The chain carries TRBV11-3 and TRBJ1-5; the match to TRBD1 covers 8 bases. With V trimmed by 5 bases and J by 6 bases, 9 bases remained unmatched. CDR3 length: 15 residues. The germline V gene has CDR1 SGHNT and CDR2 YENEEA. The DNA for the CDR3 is TGTGCCAGCAGCCCGACCAAGACAGGGGTTCAGCCCCAGCATTTT. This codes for CASSPTKTGVQPQHF.

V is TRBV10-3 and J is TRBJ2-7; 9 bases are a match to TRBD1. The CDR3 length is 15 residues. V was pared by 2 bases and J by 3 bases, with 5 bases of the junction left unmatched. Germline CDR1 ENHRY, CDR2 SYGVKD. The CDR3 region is CAISEGQGLGYEQYF. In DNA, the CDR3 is TGTGCCATCAGTGAGGGACAGGGGCTTGGCTACGAGCAGTACTTC.

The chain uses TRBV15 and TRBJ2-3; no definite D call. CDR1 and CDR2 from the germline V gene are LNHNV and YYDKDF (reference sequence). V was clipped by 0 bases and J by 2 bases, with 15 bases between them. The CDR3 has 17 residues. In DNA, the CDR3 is TGTGCCACCAGCAGAGATCGGACCCCTTATCCCACAGATACGCAGTATTTT. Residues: CATSRDRTPYPTDTQYF.

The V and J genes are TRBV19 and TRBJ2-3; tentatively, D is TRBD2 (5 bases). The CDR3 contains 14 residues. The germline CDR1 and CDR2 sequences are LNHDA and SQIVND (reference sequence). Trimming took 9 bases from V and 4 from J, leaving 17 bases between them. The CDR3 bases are TGTGCCAGCCGCGCGGGTAGTATGGCAGATACGCAGTATTTT. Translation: CASRAGSMADTQYF.

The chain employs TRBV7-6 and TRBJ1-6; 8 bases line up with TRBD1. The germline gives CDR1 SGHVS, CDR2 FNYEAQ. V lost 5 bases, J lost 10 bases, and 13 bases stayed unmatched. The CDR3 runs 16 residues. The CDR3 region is CASSDVGRGLRSPLHF. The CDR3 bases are TGTGCCAGCAGCGACGTGGGCAGGGGGCTTCGATCACCCCTCCACTTT.

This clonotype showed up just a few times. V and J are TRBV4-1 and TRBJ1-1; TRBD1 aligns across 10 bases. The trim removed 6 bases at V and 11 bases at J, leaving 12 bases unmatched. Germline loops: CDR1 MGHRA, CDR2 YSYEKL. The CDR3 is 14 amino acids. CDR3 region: CASSPGQGRLLAFF. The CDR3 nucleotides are TGCGCCAGCAGTCCGGGACAGGGGCGATTATTGGCTTTCTTT.

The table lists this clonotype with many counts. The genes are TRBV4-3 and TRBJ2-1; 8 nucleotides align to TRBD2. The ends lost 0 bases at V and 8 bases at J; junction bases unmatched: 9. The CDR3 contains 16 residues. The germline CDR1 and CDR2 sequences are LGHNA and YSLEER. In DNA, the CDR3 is TGCGCCAGCAGCCAAGAAGTGGCGGGAGGCATCGATGAGCAGTTCTTC. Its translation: CASSQEVAGGIDEQFF.

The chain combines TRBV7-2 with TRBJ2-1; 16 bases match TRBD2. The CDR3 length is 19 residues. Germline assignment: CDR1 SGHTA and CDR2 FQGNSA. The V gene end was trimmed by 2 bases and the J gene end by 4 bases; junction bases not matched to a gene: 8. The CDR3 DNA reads TGTGCCAGCAGCTTATTTGGGACTAGCGGGGGGGGGGTATACAATGAGCAGTTCTTC. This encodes CASSLFGTSGGGVYNEQFF. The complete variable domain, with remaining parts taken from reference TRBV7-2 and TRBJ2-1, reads GAGVSQSPSNKVTEKGKDVELRCDPISGHTALYWYRQSLGQGLEFLIYFQGNSAPDKSGLPSDRFSAERTGGSVSTLTIQRTQQEDSAVYLCASSLFGTSGGGVYNEQFFGPGTRLTVL.

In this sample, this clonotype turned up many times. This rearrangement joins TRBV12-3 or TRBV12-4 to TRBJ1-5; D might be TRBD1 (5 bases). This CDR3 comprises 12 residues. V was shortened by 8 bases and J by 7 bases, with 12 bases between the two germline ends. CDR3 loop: CASGRRDQPQHF. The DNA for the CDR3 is TGTGCCAGCGGACGTCGGGACCAGCCCCAGCATTTT.

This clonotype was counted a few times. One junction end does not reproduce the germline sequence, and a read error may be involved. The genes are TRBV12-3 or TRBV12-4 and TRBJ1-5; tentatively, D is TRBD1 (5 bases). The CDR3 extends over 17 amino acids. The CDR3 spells CASSLAPPGTDIEPQHF. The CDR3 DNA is TGTGCCAGCAGTCTAGCGCCCCCCGGGACGGACATTGAGCCCCAGCATTTT.

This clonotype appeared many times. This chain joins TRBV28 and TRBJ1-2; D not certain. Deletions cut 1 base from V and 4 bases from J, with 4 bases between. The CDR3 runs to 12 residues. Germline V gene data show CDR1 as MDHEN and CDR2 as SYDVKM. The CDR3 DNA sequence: TGTGCCAGCAGTTTATTTGGCTATGGCTACACCTTC. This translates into CASSLFGYGYTF.

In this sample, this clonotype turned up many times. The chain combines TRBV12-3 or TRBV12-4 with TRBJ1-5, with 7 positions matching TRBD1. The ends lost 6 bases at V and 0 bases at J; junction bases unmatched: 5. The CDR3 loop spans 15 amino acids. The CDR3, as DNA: TGTGCCAGCAGGGCCGGGACAGTTAGCAATCAGCCCCAGCATTTT. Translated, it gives CASRAGTVSNQPQHF.

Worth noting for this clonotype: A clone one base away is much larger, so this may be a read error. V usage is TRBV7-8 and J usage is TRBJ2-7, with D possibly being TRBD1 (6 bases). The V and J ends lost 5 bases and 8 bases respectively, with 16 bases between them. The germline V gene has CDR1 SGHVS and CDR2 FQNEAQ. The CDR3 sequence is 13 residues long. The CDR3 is CASSPRLRDKQYF. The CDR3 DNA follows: TGTGCCAGCAGCCCCCGCTTAAGGGACAAGCAGTACTTC.